This is a list of T cell receptor beta chains from one sample in a study of blood T cell repertoires in COVID-19. Profiled with immunoSEQ multiplex PCR; TCRdb holds only in-frame clones, not every one. The table lists around 350,000 clones, around nine tenths of them singletons. Material for sequencing was peripheral blood. Every receptor here comes from a human donor in a cohort sampled during active COVID-19. Both conserved end residues are part of each CDR3. D genes are given only for firm matches. Some rows have no size entry. The others give once, few or many, or a class for an expanded clone.

j_gene	abundance	v_gene	d_gene	CDR3aa	CDR3nt
TRBJ1-4	NA	TRBV28	TRBD1	CASSLAGGSNEKLFF	TGTGCCAGCAGTTTGGCAGGGGGGTCTAATGAAAAACTGTTTTTT
TRBJ1-3	NA	TRBV2	TRBD1	CASSKKGDRRGSGNTIYF	TGTGCCAGCAGCAAAAAGGGGGACAGGCGAGGATCTGGAAACACCATATATTTT
TRBJ2-3	once	TRBV11-2	NA	CASSYGEADTQYF	TGTGCCAGCAGCTATGGTGAGGCGGATACGCAGTATTTT
TRBJ1-1	few	TRBV2	NA	CASTQGLGNTEAFF	TGTGCCAGCACCCAGGGTCTGGGGAACACTGAAGCTTTCTTT
TRBJ1-2	NA	TRBV5-6	TRBD1	CASSLTGGYGGYTF	TGTGCCAGCAGCTTGACAGGGGGCTATGGTGGCTACACCTTC
TRBJ1-2	NA	TRBV5-1	NA	CASSLETGYGYTF	TGCGCCAGCAGCTTGGAAACGGGCTATGGCTACACCTTC
TRBJ2-2	once	TRBV11-3	NA	CASSPRAGTGELFF	TGTGCCAGCAGCCCGCGGGCAGGCACCGGGGAGCTGTTTTTT
TRBJ2-5	NA	TRBV7-3	TRBD1	CASSLTGAEETQYF	TGTGCCAGCAGCTTGACAGGGGCGGAAGAGACCCAGTACTTC
TRBJ2-3	NA	TRBV5-4	NA	CASSLDSVFDTQYF	TGTGCCAGCAGCTTGGATTCTGTGTTCGATACGCAGTATTTT
TRBJ2-3	NA	TRBV2	NA	CASSEQSNTQYF	TGTGCCAGCAGTGAACAGTCAAATACGCAGTATTTT
TRBJ1-3	NA	TRBV30	NA	CAWSSRRDLSGNTIYF	TGTGCCTGGAGTAGCCGGAGGGACCTCTCTGGAAACACCATATATTTT
TRBJ2-5	NA	TRBV7-7	NA	CASSLTGYETQYF	TGTGCCAGCAGCTTAACGGGATATGAGACCCAGTACTTC
TRBJ2-5	NA	TRBV11-2	TRBD2	CASSPAFGLAGQETQYF	TGTGCCAGCAGCCCAGCCTTTGGGTTAGCGGGGCAAGAGACCCAGTACTTC